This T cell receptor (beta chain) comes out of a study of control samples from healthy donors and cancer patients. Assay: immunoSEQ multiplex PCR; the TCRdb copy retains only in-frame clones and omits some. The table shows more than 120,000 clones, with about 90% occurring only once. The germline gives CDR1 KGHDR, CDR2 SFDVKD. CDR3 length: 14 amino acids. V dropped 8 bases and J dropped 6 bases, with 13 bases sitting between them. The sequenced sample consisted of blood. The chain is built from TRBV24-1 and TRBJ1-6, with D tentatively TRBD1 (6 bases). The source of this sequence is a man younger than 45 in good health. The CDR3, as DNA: TGTGCCACCAATAAAAGACAGGTTAATTCACCCCTCCACTTT. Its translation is CATNKRQVNSPLHF.